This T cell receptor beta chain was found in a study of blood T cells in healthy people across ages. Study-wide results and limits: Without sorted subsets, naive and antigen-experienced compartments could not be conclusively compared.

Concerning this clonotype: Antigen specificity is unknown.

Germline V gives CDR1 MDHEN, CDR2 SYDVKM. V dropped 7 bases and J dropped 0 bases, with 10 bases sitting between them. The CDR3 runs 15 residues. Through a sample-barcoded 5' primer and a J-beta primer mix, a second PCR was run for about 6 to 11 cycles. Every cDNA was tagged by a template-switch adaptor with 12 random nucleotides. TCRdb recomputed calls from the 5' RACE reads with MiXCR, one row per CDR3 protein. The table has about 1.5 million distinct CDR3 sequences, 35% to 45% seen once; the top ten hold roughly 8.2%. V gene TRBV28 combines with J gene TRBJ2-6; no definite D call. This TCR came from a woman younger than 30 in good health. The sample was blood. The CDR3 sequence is CASKRSGSGANVLTF. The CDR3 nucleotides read TGTGCCAGCAAACGGAGTGGCTCTGGGGCCAACGTCCTGACTTTC.